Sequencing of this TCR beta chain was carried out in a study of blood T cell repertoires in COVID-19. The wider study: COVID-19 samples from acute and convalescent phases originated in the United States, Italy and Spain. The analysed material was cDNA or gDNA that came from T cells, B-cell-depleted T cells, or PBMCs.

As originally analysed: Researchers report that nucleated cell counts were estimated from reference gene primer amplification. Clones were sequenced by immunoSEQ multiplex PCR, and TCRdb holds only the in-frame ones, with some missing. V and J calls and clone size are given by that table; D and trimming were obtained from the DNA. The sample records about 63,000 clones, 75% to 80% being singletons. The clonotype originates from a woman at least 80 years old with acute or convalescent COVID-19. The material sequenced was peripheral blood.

The CDR3 DNA is TGTGCCAGCAGTACTCTCTCAAATTCACCCCTCCACTTT. Translating it yields CASSTLSNSPLHF. The rearrangement links TRBV27 to TRBJ1-6; no firm D call. The CDR3 is 13 residues long. The germline CDR1 and CDR2 sequences are MNHEY and SMNVEV (reference sequence). The V gene lost 5 bases and the J gene lost 7 bases, with 9 bases spanning the gap.